The rows below give T cell receptor beta chains drawn from one sample of a study of T-cell memory formation after mild COVID-19. TCRdb recomputed calls from the 5' RACE reads with MiXCR, one row per CDR3 protein. The sample carries fewer than 600,000 distinct CDR3 sequences, about 20% recorded once. Sequencing input: PBMCs or a T cell subset sorted from them (not recorded which). The receptors come from an adult woman who had mild COVID-19 (a few samples of this study predate the infection). Cell type and time point are not known. Each CDR3 is given with its conserved first and last residue. A D gene is named only where the DNA matches it firmly. Clone size is stated in some rows and not others, as once, few, many or a class when expanded.

d_call j_call v_call cdr3_length clone_size cdr3_aa cdr3_nt
TRBD1 TRBJ2-7 TRBV24-1 15 few CATSATQDRIYEQYF TGTGCCACCAGTGCAACTCAGGACAGGATATACGAGCAGTACTTC
- TRBJ2-7 TRBV24-1 15 - CATRRWGTATYEQYF TGTGCCACCAGACGCTGGGGGACGGCAACCTACGAGCAGTACTTC
TRBD2 TRBJ2-4 TRBV12-3/TRBV12-4 17 - CASSLARTSGDKNIQYF TGTGCCAGCAGTTTAGCCCGGACTAGCGGGGACAAAAACATTCAGTACTTC
TRBD2 TRBJ2-7 TRBV7-9 17 - CASSPPPPRDYLNEQYF TGTGCCAGCAGCCCGCCCCCCCCCCGGGACTACCTCAACGAGCAGTACTTC
TRBD1 TRBJ1-2 TRBV18 15 few CASSPDGQGAYGYTF TGTGCCAGCTCCCCGGACGGGCAGGGGGCCTATGGCTACACCTTC
- TRBJ2-7 TRBV6-2/TRBV6-3 13 few CASSWQGPLEQYF TGTGCCAGCAGTTGGCAGGGGCCGCTAGAGCAGTACTTC
- TRBJ2-7 TRBV6-2/TRBV6-3 13 - CASSLGHPGEQYF TGTGCCAGCAGTCTCGGCCATCCCGGCGAGCAGTACTTC
- TRBJ2-5 TRBV5-6 16 - CASSSWGLAWGETQYF TGTGCCAGCAGCTCCTGGGGGCTGGCATGGGGGGAGACCCAGTACTTC
TRBD1 TRBJ2-5 TRBV11-2 17 few CASSLDFWDSQGETQYF TGTGCCAGCAGCTTAGATTTCTGGGACAGCCAAGGAGAGACCCAGTACTTC
- TRBJ2-1 TRBV20-1 15 few CSARDRRVGRNEQFF TGCAGTGCTAGAGATCGCCGGGTAGGGCGGAATGAGCAGTTCTTC
- TRBJ2-2 TRBV5-5 15 - CASSLIRTDTGELFF TGTGCCAGCAGCTTGATCCGGACAGACACCGGGGAGCTGTTTTTT
TRBD2 TRBJ2-2 TRBV7-2 17 many CASSLDRGRANTGELFF TGTGCCAGCAGCTTAGACCGCGGGAGGGCCAACACCGGGGAGCTGTTTTTT
TRBD2 TRBJ2-2 TRBV6-6 15 - CASSKDRGGTGELFF TGTGCCAGCAGCAAGGATCGGGGGGGTACCGGGGAGCTGTTTTTT
- TRBJ2-1 TRBV24-1 16 many CATSDFGRSSYNEQFF TGTGCCACCAGTGATTTTGGGCGGAGCTCCTACAATGAGCAGTTCTTC
- TRBJ2-5 TRBV6-5 14 many CASSRDGMQETQYF TGTGCCAGCAGTCGAGACGGGATGCAAGAGACCCAGTACTTC
TRBD2 TRBJ2-7 TRBV7-2 14 few CASSKSGITYEQYF TGTGCCAGCAGCAAAAGCGGGATCACCTACGAGCAGTACTTC
TRBD1 TRBJ2-7 TRBV20-1 13 many CSATDRTSYEQYF TGCAGTGCAACGGACAGGACTTCCTACGAGCAGTACTTC
TRBD2 TRBJ2-1 TRBV20-1 14 many CSARWRTSGDEQFF TGCAGTGCTAGGTGGAGGACTAGCGGCGATGAGCAGTTCTTC
TRBD1 TRBJ1-4 TRBV29-1 14 once CSVEPGQGGEKLFF TGCAGCGTTGAACCGGGACAGGGTGGGGAAAAACTGTTTTTT
TRBD1 TRBJ2-7 TRBV11-2 15 few CASSHRGTRSEEQYF TGTGCCAGCAGCCACAGGGGTACTAGGTCGGAAGAGCAGTACTTC
- TRBJ2-7 TRBV7-2 15 few CASSSEVTGGYEQYF TGTGCCAGCAGCTCGGAGGTCACTGGGGGCTACGAGCAGTACTTC
- TRBJ1-6 TRBV20-1 17 - CSARDRTPRGNNSPLHF TGCAGTGCTAGAGATAGGACACCTCGGGGAAATAATTCACCCCTCCACTTT
TRBD2 TRBJ2-6 TRBV5-4 18 once CASSSGTSGRSGANVLTF TGTGCCAGCAGCTCGGGGACTAGCGGGAGAAGTGGGGCCAACGTCCTGACTTTC
- TRBJ2-7 TRBV20-1 14 few CSASAGGESYEQYF TGCAGTGCTTCAGCGGGCGGGGAGAGCTACGAGCAGTACTTC
- TRBJ1-5 TRBV12-3/TRBV12-4 13 - CATQGQSNQPQHF TGTGCCACTCAGGGCCAGAGCAATCAGCCCCAGCATTTT
TRBD1 TRBJ2-7 TRBV20-1 15 - CSASPPGQGDYEQYF TGCAGTGCTAGCCCGCCTGGACAGGGGGACTACGAGCAGTACTTC
TRBD1 TRBJ2-7 TRBV6-1 14 - CASSEAGQVYEQYF TGTGCCAGCAGTGAAGCCGGACAGGTCTACGAGCAGTACTTC
- TRBJ2-5 TRBV29-1 15 once CSVPPVTGVEETQYF TGCAGCGTTCCCCCTGTGACGGGAGTGGAAGAGACCCAGTACTTC
- TRBJ1-2 TRBV29-1 15 - CSVERDLGGNYGYTF TGCAGCGTTGAACGGGACCTGGGGGGTAACTATGGCTACACCTTC
- TRBJ2-3 TRBV11-3 13 - CASSHRMSDTQYF TGTGCCAGCAGCCACCGCATGTCTGATACGCAGTATTTT
TRBD2 TRBJ2-5 TRBV15 16 few CATSSRLAGAGETQYF TGTGCCACCAGCAGCAGACTAGCGGGAGCTGGAGAGACCCAGTACTTC
- TRBJ2-7 TRBV24-1 14 few CATSDSGSAYEQYF TGTGCCACCAGTGATTCCGGGAGCGCTTACGAGCAGTACTTC
- TRBJ1-2 TRBV2 11 - CASTGEGGYTF TGTGCCAGCACAGGGGAAGGTGGCTACACCTTC
TRBD1 TRBJ2-7 TRBV20-1 14 few CSARGDRVYYEQYF TGCAGTGCCCGAGGGGACAGGGTGTACTACGAGCAGTACTTC
- TRBJ2-3 TRBV2 13 - CASSGRVKDTQYF TGTGCCAGCAGTGGTCGCGTGAAGGATACGCAGTATTTT
- TRBJ1-2 TRBV12-3/TRBV12-4 16 few CASSLGRTSPNYGYTF TGTGCCAGCAGTTTAGGCCGGACAAGCCCTAACTATGGCTACACCTTC
TRBD2 TRBJ2-1 TRBV9 14 - CASSAGGGYNEQFF TGTGCCAGCAGCGCCGGGGGGGGTTACAATGAGCAGTTCTTC
- TRBJ2-2 TRBV5-1 17 few CASSLESSPTHTGELFF TGCGCCAGCAGCTTGGAGTCGTCTCCTACCCACACCGGGGAGCTGTTTTTT
- TRBJ1-1 TRBV27 11 - CASSLGLRAFF TGTGCCAGCAGTTTAGGGTTGAGAGCTTTCTTT
TRBD1 TRBJ2-5 TRBV7-8 15 many CASSFTGVTRETQYF TGTGCCAGCAGCTTTACAGGGGTTACCAGAGAGACCCAGTACTTC
- TRBJ1-1 TRBV4-1 14 - CASSQARDGLRAFF TGCGCCAGCAGCCAAGCAAGGGACGGCCTAAGGGCTTTCTTT
- TRBJ2-7 TRBV2 14 - CASRGDIPSYEQYF TGTGCCAGCAGGGGGGACATACCCTCCTACGAGCAGTACTTC
- TRBJ2-2 TRBV6-5 17 - CASRKGRWDPHPGELFF TGTGCCAGCAGAAAAGGACGATGGGATCCCCACCCCGGGGAGCTGTTTTTT
TRBD1 TRBJ1-5 TRBV5-1 16 few CASSLEGTGLGQPQHF TGCGCCAGCAGCTTGGAGGGGACAGGGTTGGGGCAGCCCCAGCATTTT
TRBD1 TRBJ1-2 TRBV5-1 13 many CASSLDSDRGYTF TGCGCCAGCAGCTTGGATTCGGACAGGGGCTACACCTTC
TRBD2 TRBJ2-3 TRBV7-8 17 few CASRDRLAGSSTDTQYF TGTGCCAGCAGGGACCGACTAGCGGGGAGTAGCACAGATACGCAGTATTTT
- TRBJ2-5 TRBV4-2 16 many CASSRGSGLEAETQYF TGTGCCAGCAGCCGGGGCTCGGGACTGGAGGCGGAGACCCAGTACTTC